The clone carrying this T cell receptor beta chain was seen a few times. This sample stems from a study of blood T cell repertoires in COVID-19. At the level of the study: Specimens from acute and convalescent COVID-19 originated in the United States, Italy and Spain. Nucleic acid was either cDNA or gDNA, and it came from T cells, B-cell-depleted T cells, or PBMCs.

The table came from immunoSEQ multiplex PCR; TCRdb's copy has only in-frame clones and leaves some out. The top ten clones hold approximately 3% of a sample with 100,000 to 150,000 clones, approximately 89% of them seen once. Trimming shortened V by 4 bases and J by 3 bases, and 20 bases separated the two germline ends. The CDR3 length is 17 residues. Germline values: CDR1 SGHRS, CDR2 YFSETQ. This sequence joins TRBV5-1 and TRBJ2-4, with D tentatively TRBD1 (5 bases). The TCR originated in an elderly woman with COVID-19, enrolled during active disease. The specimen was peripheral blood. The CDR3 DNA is TGCGCCAGCAGCCCGGAAGGGGTCCAGCGAAGCAAAAACATTCAGTACTTC. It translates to CASSPEGVQRSKNIQYF.